Following are 18 T cell receptor beta chains from one sample sequenced in a study of control samples from healthy donors and cancer patients. The table came from immunoSEQ multiplex PCR; TCRdb's copy has only in-frame clones and leaves some out. The data contain approximately 37,000 clones, around nine tenths of them singletons. The sequenced sample consisted of blood. The receptors shown here come from a woman between 45 and 65 years old in good health.

The J gene is TRBJ1-2, the V gene TRBV28; D is unclear. Germline CDR1 MDHEN, CDR2 SYDVKM. V was shortened by 11 bases and J by 3 bases, with 13 bases between the two germline ends. The CDR3 totals 12 residues. CDR3 DNA: TGTGCCGGGAGTCGAAGGGACTATGGCTACACCTTC. Protein: CAGSRRDYGYTF.

This chain links TRBV28 with TRBJ1-3, with D uncertain. The CDR3 loop spans 15 amino acids. Trimming removed 2 bases at V and 2 bases at J, with 10 bases between. CDR1 and CDR2 (germline): MDHEN, SYDVKM. CDR3 DNA sequence: TGTGCCAGCAGTTTACCCAGGCTGGCTGGAAACACCATATATTTT. Protein: CASSLPRLAGNTIYF.

A word on this clone: The same CDR3 is also encoded by other DNA sequences in this sample. The V call is TRBV5-4, the J call TRBJ2-1; the match to TRBD2 covers 12 bases. CDR3 length equals 15 residues. Trimming took 4 bases from V and 4 from J; bases not matched to a gene: 3. Per the germline V gene, CDR1 is SGHNT and CDR2 is YYREEE (reference sequence). CDR3 sequence: CASSTSGGSYNEQFF. For the CDR3, the DNA is TGTGCCAGCAGCACTAGCGGGGGGTCATACAATGAGCAGTTCTTC.

The chain links TRBV7-2 to TRBJ1-4, with D perhaps matching TRBD1 (6 bases). The V gene's germline CDR1 is SGHTA and CDR2 FQGNSA. This CDR3 is 16 amino acids long. V was cut by 1 base and J by 7 bases, with 16 bases left in between. Here the CDR3 reads CASSLESGAEREKLFF. The CDR3 DNA follows: TGTGCCAGCAGCTTAGAGTCGGGGGCTGAACGTGAAAAACTGTTTTTT.

This clone has a handful of counts. V is TRBV19 and J is TRBJ1-5; TRBD1 might be the D (5 bases). Germline CDR1 reads LNHDA; CDR2 reads SQIVND (reference sequence). The CDR3 loop spans 16 amino acids. V shed 5 bases and J shed 2 bases, with 16 bases lying between them. As DNA, the CDR3 is TGTGCCAGTAGTTTGGGAGGGGCTTATGGCAATCAGCCCCAGCATTTT. The encoded protein is CASSLGGAYGNQPQHF.

V and J are TRBV28 and TRBJ2-1, with 11 bases lining up with TRBD2. The ends lost 3 bases at V and 8 bases at J; junction bases unmatched: 6. Germline V CDR1 and CDR2: MDHEN, SYDVKM. This CDR3 comprises 15 residues. The DNA of the CDR3 is TGTGCCAGCAGTTTGTTAGCGGGGGGGCAGGATGAGCAGTTCTTC. This gives the protein CASSLLAGGQDEQFF.

The gene calls are TRBV7-8 and TRBJ2-2; TRBD2 matches 8 bases. CDR3 length: 16 amino acids. V shed 3 bases, J shed 8 bases, and the junction held 11 bases outside the gene matches. Germline values: CDR1 SGHVS, CDR2 FQNEAQ. This chain's CDR3 is CASSFRGSSGAGELFF. CDR3 sequence (DNA): TGTGCCAGCAGCTTTAGGGGAAGTAGCGGGGCAGGGGAGCTGTTTTTT.

The V call is TRBV12-5, the J call TRBJ1-2; D gene uncertain. CDR3 length equals 13 residues. Trimming removed 1 base from V and 6 bases from J, with 9 bases in between. Per germline, CDR1 LGHNT and CDR2 FRNRAP. CDR3 DNA: TGTGCTAGTGGTTTGGCGGGAGGAAATGGCTACACCTTC. Protein: CASGLAGGNGYTF.

V is TRBV10-3 and J is TRBJ2-7, with TRBD1 matching 7 bases. The CDR3 loop spans 12 amino acids. After removal of 10 bases from V and 6 bases from J, the junction contained 9 bases not matched to a gene. Germline lookup yields CDR1 ENHRY and CDR2 SYGVKD. The CDR3 DNA reads as TGTGCCACCAGGGACAGTTATACCGAGCAGTACTTC. Translating gives CATRDSYTEQYF.

This chain links TRBV4-1 with TRBJ2-7; possibly TRBD1 for D (6 bases). CDR1 is MGHRA and CDR2 is YSYEKL in the germline V gene. Trimming took 5 bases from V and 10 from J, leaving 12 bases between them. This CDR3 comprises 11 residues. CDR3 loop: CASSTGDNQYF. The DNA for the CDR3 is TGCGCCAGCAGCACCGGGGACAATCAGTACTTC.

The chain recombines TRBV19 with TRBJ1-6; D is unclear. This CDR3 has 14 residues. Trimming took 4 bases from V and 7 from J, leaving 11 bases between them. Per germline, CDR1 LNHDA and CDR2 SQIVND (reference sequence). The CDR3 nucleotides read TGTGCCAGTAGTACCACTCCTGCCAATTCACCCCTCCACTTT. Translation gives CASSTTPANSPLHF.

The CDR3 DNA reads TGTGCCAGCAGCTTGATACCGACTGAAGCTTTCTTT. Its translation is CASSLIPTEAFF. This chain uses TRBV11-2 with TRBJ1-1, with no clear D. There are 12 residues in the CDR3. V lost 3 bases and J 5 bases, leaving 7 bases between the germline ends. Germline V CDR1 and CDR2: SGHAT, FQNNGV.

This chain uses TRBV7-8 with TRBJ1-6; 8 bases line up with TRBD1. V lost 1 base and J lost 7; bases outside the gene matches: 3. Per the germline V gene, CDR1 is SGHVS and CDR2 is FQNEAQ. This CDR3 region has 15 residues. CDR3 sequence reads: CASSLGTGRNSPLHF. The CDR3 DNA reads TGTGCCAGCAGCTTAGGGACAGGGAGAAATTCACCCCTCCACTTT.

V is TRBV5-6 and J is TRBJ1-1; possibly TRBD1 for D (5 bases). V gave up 6 bases and J gave up 6 bases, with 15 bases separating them. The CDR3 spans 13 residues. The germline CDR1 and CDR2 sequences are SGHDT and YYEEEE. Written as DNA, the CDR3 is TGTGCCAGCACCTACGGACGGGGGTCTGAAGCTTTCTTT. Its protein is CASTYGRGSEAFF.

This sequence joins TRBV28 and TRBJ1-2; 10 nucleotides match TRBD1. Germline CDR1 is MDHEN and CDR2 is SYDVKM. With V trimmed by 4 bases and J by 8 bases, 7 bases remained unmatched. CDR3 size: 14 residues. The CDR3 reads CASSYGTGAEGYTF. Written as DNA, the CDR3 is TGTGCCAGCAGTTATGGGACAGGGGCGGAGGGCTACACCTTC.

V is TRBV3-1 (or the pseudogene TRBV3-2) and J is TRBJ1-5; D is ambiguous. This CDR3 has 14 amino acids. Trimming left V 0 bases short and J 8 bases short, with 11 bases between. Germline CDR1 LGHDT, CDR2 YNNKEL (reference sequence). The CDR3 region has the DNA TGTGCCAGCAGCCAAGACCCCAAACCTGAGCCCCAGCATTTT. Protein: CASSQDPKPEPQHF.

This clone was recorded once. V is TRBV6-1 and J is TRBJ1-6; weak D call: TRBD1 (5 bases). Trimming cost V 2 bases and J 4 bases, with 12 bases left between them. The CDR3 length is 16 residues. Germline CDR1 MNHNS, CDR2 SASEGT. As DNA, the CDR3 is TGTGCCAGCAGTGAACACCGGGACGCTTATAATTCACCCCTCCACTTT. It translates to CASSEHRDAYNSPLHF.

The rearrangement joins TRBV4-2 to TRBJ1-5; no reliable D call. This CDR3 is built from 15 residues. Germline loops: CDR1 LGHNA, CDR2 YNFKEQ. Trimming left V 2 bases short and J 6 bases short, with 14 bases between. Written as DNA, the CDR3 is TGTGCCAGCAGCCAAACATCTTACGGTAGTCAGCCCCAGCATTTT. Residues: CASSQTSYGSQPQHF.